This T cell receptor beta chain was recovered during a study of blood T cell repertoires in COVID-19 (dated by TCRdb to the early 2020s). A note on the overall study: Collaborator samples came from the United States, Italy and Spain and covered acute and convalescent phases of COVID-19. The repertoires were released in a freely available public database meant as a resource for research on the immune response to SARS-CoV-2. The material from the prospective study consisted of cDNA or gDNA derived from T cells, B-cell-depleted T cells, or PBMCs. Where available, HLA class I and class II types were obtained from metadata supplied by the sample provider rather than from assay-based typing. Deeply sampled blood TCRbeta repertoires from subjects exposed to, actively infected with, or recovered from COVID-19 were included in the dataset. The samples were drawn from two sources: the first 160 participants of the ongoing ImmuneRACE study, and fewer than 1,500 subjects contributed by 6 global collaborators. Nearly every sample came with metadata listing a de-identified subject ID, COVID-19 status, age in years and sex.

Results the study describes overall, beyond this receptor: The quantity of clinical and demographic metadata differed by source and by participant and was supplied without curation.

CDR1 is given as SGHRS and CDR2 as YFSETQ, both from the germline V gene. The V end gives up 0 bases and the J end 3 bases, leaving 2 bases in the junction not matched to a gene. The CDR3 runs 14 residues from the cysteine to the phenylalanine. Of the read, only the CDR3 DNA is kept; its 42 bases are in frame from base 1. The collaborating institutions used their own protocols to collect whole blood in K2EDTA tubes. Collaborator samples were shipped for TCRbeta analysis as frozen whole blood, isolated PBMCs, or DNA extracted from either sample type. TCRbeta CDR3 regions were amplified from genomic DNA by means of the immunoSEQ Assay, a bias-controlled multiplex PCR. The original methods were these. The number of nucleated cells in each sample was estimated from the amplification of reference gene primers within the assay. To quantify the absolute abundance of each unique TCRbeta CDR3 rearrangement, sequence reads were collapsed and filtered. For each sample, productive Simpson clonality was calculated by taking the square root of Simpson's diversity index across productive rearrangements. TCRdb retrieved this table from immuneACCESS and kept in-frame rearrangements only. Not all clones are present; in checked studies, unresolved V genes account for under half, and no reason is known for the remainder. Clone size and the V and J calls come from that table; the DNA yielded D and trimming. The sample table lists about 90,000 clones, approximately 83% of them with a count of one. More than 25% of the sample belongs to the ten largest clones.

This clone was counted between two and nine times. There is no known antigen for this receptor. Base qualities were left out, and no much larger clone turns up one base away. The sequence was collected from a woman of 80 years or more with active or convalescent COVID-19. Sequencing was done on a sample of peripheral blood. This receptor chain uses TRBV5-1 and TRBJ2-7; TRBD2 fits 8 bases in the junction. The CDR3 amino acid sequence is: CASSLAGGNYEQYF. The DNA is TGCGCCAGCAGCTTGGCGGGGGGGAACTACGAGCAGTACTTC.